The T cell receptor (beta chain) under discussion was sequenced for a study of prognosis after radiotherapy for stage I lung cancer. Peripheral blood, in approximately 6-milliliter volumes, was drawn at each of two time points. Amplification of TCR beta CDR3 from genomic DNA used two-round multiplex PCR. Primers (each specific to one TRBV or TRBJ gene) were used in first-round PCR. TCRdb re-derived calls from the multiplex PCR reads in MiXCR, one entry per CDR3 protein. The sample includes approximately 25,000 distinct CDR3 sequences, about 45% seen only once; the top ten take under 15%. Germline V gives CDR1 SNHLY, CDR2 FYNNEI. Deletions cut 8 bases from V and 0 bases from J, with 8 bases between. The CDR3 extends over 13 amino acids. At least ten counts were recorded for this clonotype.

This TCR derives from a donor at least 50 years old with non-small cell lung cancer. The sequences come from PBMCs, collected before or after stereotactic body radiation therapy (not recorded which). The chain couples TRBV2 to TRBJ2-1; D remains ambiguous. CDR3 in DNA: TGTGCCAGCGTTATCAGCTCCTACAATGAGCAGTTCTTC. Protein sequence: CASVISSYNEQFF.